This is a list of T cell receptor beta chains from one sample in a study of cytomegalovirus exposure and HLA in healthy donors. Profiling relied on immunoSEQ multiplex PCR, and the TCRdb table lists in-frame clones only, not all of them. The sample lists about 240,000 clones, about 80% seen once, with around 8.6% in the top ten. Sequencing used PBMCs. All receptors come from an older woman in good health and CMV-seropositive. Each CDR3 is given with its conserved first and last residue. Each record gives: V gene, clone size, J gene, D gene, CDR3 DNA, CDR3 protein. D genes are given only for firm matches. For some rows the clone size is stated as once, few or many, or as a class when expanded; others skip it.

v_call: TRBV25-1; clone_size: .; j_call: TRBJ1-2; d_call: .; cdr3_nt: TGTGCCAGCAGTGATGTGGGAGTTGGCTTTTTGAATGGCTACACCTTC; cdr3_aa: CASSDVGVGFLNGYTF
v_call: TRBV2; clone_size: .; j_call: TRBJ2-3; d_call: .; cdr3_nt: TGTGCCAGCAGGTTAACAGGGCCAACAGATACGCAGTATTTT; cdr3_aa: CASRLTGPTDTQYF
v_call: TRBV18; clone_size: .; j_call: TRBJ2-2; d_call: TRBD2; cdr3_nt: TGTGCCAGCTCACCCCGCGTTGCGGGAGCCTCGAACACCGGGGAGCTGTTTTTT; cdr3_aa: CASSPRVAGASNTGELFF
v_call: TRBV19; clone_size: .; j_call: TRBJ2-3; d_call: TRBD1; cdr3_nt: TGTGCCAGTAGCCAGGACAGGACAGATACGCAGTATTTT; cdr3_aa: CASSQDRTDTQYF
v_call: TRBV4-1; clone_size: .; j_call: TRBJ1-3; d_call: .; cdr3_nt: TGCGCAGGGAGAGACTCTGGAAACACCATATATTTT; cdr3_aa: CAGRDSGNTIYF
v_call: TRBV5-6; clone_size: .; j_call: TRBJ1-2; d_call: .; cdr3_nt: TGTGCCAGCAGCCTCAGGCATGGCTACACCTTC; cdr3_aa: CASSLRHGYTF
v_call: TRBV7-9; clone_size: .; j_call: TRBJ1-2; d_call: .; cdr3_nt: TGTGCCAGCAGCTTAAGGACCTGGAGGGTCGGCTACACCTTC; cdr3_aa: CASSLRTWRVGYTF
v_call: TRBV2; clone_size: .; j_call: TRBJ2-2; d_call: .; cdr3_nt: TGTGCCAGCAGTCAGGAAACCACCGGGGAGCTGTTTTTT; cdr3_aa: CASSQETTGELFF
v_call: TRBV4-1; clone_size: .; j_call: TRBJ2-5; d_call: TRBD2; cdr3_nt: TGCGCCAGCAGCCCGGAGACTAGCGGGAGGCTGTTACAGTACTTC; cdr3_aa: CASSPETSGRLLQYF
v_call: TRBV19; clone_size: .; j_call: TRBJ1-3; d_call: .; cdr3_nt: TGTGCCAGTAGTATCGGGACTTTTTCTGGAAACACCATATATTTT; cdr3_aa: CASSIGTFSGNTIYF
v_call: TRBV9; clone_size: .; j_call: TRBJ2-7; d_call: .; cdr3_nt: TGTGCCAGCAGCGTTGATTCATCCGGGACATCTTCCCCCTACGAGCAGTACTTC; cdr3_aa: CASSVDSSGTSSPYEQYF
v_call: TRBV7-8; clone_size: .; j_call: TRBJ2-7; d_call: TRBD1; cdr3_nt: TGTGCCAGCAGCTTAGAGGGGACAGGTCTAAGGTTAGGGCAGTACTTC; cdr3_aa: CASSLEGTGLRLGQYF
v_call: TRBV15; clone_size: .; j_call: TRBJ2-5; d_call: TRBD2; cdr3_nt: TGTGCCACCAGCAGAGATCTCGTGGGAGGGGAGACCCAGTACTTC; cdr3_aa: CATSRDLVGGETQYF
v_call: TRBV5-1; clone_size: .; j_call: TRBJ1-1; d_call: .; cdr3_nt: TGCGCCAGCAGCTTGGCTGCACAGGTCAACACTGAAGCTTTCTTT; cdr3_aa: CASSLAAQVNTEAFF
v_call: TRBV19; clone_size: .; j_call: TRBJ1-2; d_call: .; cdr3_nt: TGTGCCAGTAGTCCCCGCATAGACTATGGCTACACCTTC; cdr3_aa: CASSPRIDYGYTF
v_call: TRBV14; clone_size: .; j_call: TRBJ2-7; d_call: TRBD2; cdr3_nt: TGTGCCAGCAGCCAGACTAGCGGGAGGTTCGAGCAGTACTTC; cdr3_aa: CASSQTSGRFEQYF
v_call: TRBV4-1; clone_size: .; j_call: TRBJ2-7; d_call: TRBD2; cdr3_nt: TGCGCCAGCAGCCAGCCTCTAGCGGGAGGGTTCGCCTACGAGCAGTACTTC; cdr3_aa: CASSQPLAGGFAYEQYF
v_call: TRBV19; clone_size: .; j_call: TRBJ1-5; d_call: .; cdr3_nt: TGTGCCAGTAGTATACCCACGACGGGGATGAATCAGCCCCAGCATTTT; cdr3_aa: CASSIPTTGMNQPQHF
v_call: TRBV10-3; clone_size: .; j_call: TRBJ2-1; d_call: .; cdr3_nt: TGTGCCGCGAAGAGTCTTACTAGTGAGCAGTTCTTC; cdr3_aa: CAAKSLTSEQFF
v_call: TRBV5-1; clone_size: .; j_call: TRBJ2-4; d_call: TRBD2; cdr3_nt: TGCGCCAGCAGGGCGGATCTAACGGGAGGAATTCAGTACTTC; cdr3_aa: CASRADLTGGIQYF
v_call: TRBV7-9; clone_size: .; j_call: TRBJ2-2; d_call: .; cdr3_nt: TGTGCCAGCAGCACAATGGAGCTGTTTTTT; cdr3_aa: CASSTMELFF
v_call: TRBV4-1; clone_size: .; j_call: TRBJ2-2; d_call: TRBD1; cdr3_nt: TGCGCCAGCAGTCGGACAGGGGGCGGCACCGGGGAGCTGTTTTTT; cdr3_aa: CASSRTGGGTGELFF
v_call: TRBV6-1; clone_size: .; j_call: TRBJ1-6; d_call: TRBD1; cdr3_nt: TGTGCCAGCCGTCTCGACAGGGGTGGTTCACCCCTCCACTTT; cdr3_aa: CASRLDRGGSPLHF
v_call: TRBV6-1; clone_size: .; j_call: TRBJ1-1; d_call: .; cdr3_nt: TGTGCCAGCAGTGAAGGCAGACTGGGCACTGAAGCTTTCTTT; cdr3_aa: CASSEGRLGTEAFF
v_call: TRBV10-3; clone_size: .; j_call: TRBJ2-5; d_call: TRBD2; cdr3_nt: TGTGCCTCCAGACTAGCGGGAGTGTCAGAGACCCAGTACTTC; cdr3_aa: CASRLAGVSETQYF
v_call: TRBV4-1; clone_size: .; j_call: TRBJ2-7; d_call: TRBD1; cdr3_nt: TGCGCCAGCAGCCAATGGACAGGGGCCCACGAGCAGTACTTC; cdr3_aa: CASSQWTGAHEQYF
v_call: TRBV9; clone_size: .; j_call: TRBJ2-1; d_call: TRBD2; cdr3_nt: TGTGCCAGCAGCTCACCGACTAGCGGGGTTGTCGATGAGCAGTTCTTC; cdr3_aa: CASSSPTSGVVDEQFF
v_call: TRBV9; clone_size: .; j_call: TRBJ2-3; d_call: TRBD2; cdr3_nt: TGTGCCAGCAGCGTAGAAAGACTAGCGGGAGCGAGGGATACGCAGTATTTT; cdr3_aa: CASSVERLAGARDTQYF
v_call: TRBV9; clone_size: once; j_call: TRBJ2-7; d_call: TRBD1; cdr3_nt: TGTGCCAGCAGCCCCGGACAGGGAGGCGAGCAGTACTTC; cdr3_aa: CASSPGQGGEQYF
v_call: TRBV4-1; clone_size: .; j_call: TRBJ1-5; d_call: TRBD1; cdr3_nt: TGCGCCAGCAGCCAACTCCGGACAGGAGGTGATCAGCCCCAGCATTTT; cdr3_aa: CASSQLRTGGDQPQHF
v_call: TRBV19; clone_size: .; j_call: TRBJ1-2; d_call: .; cdr3_nt: TGTGCCAGTAAAGGGGGATGGGGTGGCTACACCTTC; cdr3_aa: CASKGGWGGYTF
v_call: TRBV5-1; clone_size: .; j_call: TRBJ1-2; d_call: TRBD1; cdr3_nt: TGCGCCAGCAGCTTGGACAGGGGCTACTATGGCTACACCTTC; cdr3_aa: CASSLDRGYYGYTF
v_call: TRBV5-1; clone_size: .; j_call: TRBJ2-2; d_call: TRBD2; cdr3_nt: TGCGCCAGCAGCTCCGGTAGTAGCGGGAGCGCCGGGGAGCTGTTTTTT; cdr3_aa: CASSSGSSGSAGELFF
v_call: TRBV7-6; clone_size: .; j_call: TRBJ2-1; d_call: TRBD1; cdr3_nt: TGTGCCAGCAGTTTATCCCCCGGGACAGCCTATGAGCAGTTCTTC; cdr3_aa: CASSLSPGTAYEQFF
v_call: TRBV4-2; clone_size: .; j_call: TRBJ2-4; d_call: TRBD2; cdr3_nt: TGTGCCAGCAGCCGCCTAGCGGGAGAAGATAACATTCAGTACTTC; cdr3_aa: CASSRLAGEDNIQYF
v_call: TRBV5-1; clone_size: .; j_call: TRBJ2-7; d_call: .; cdr3_nt: TGCGCCAGCAGCTTGCTAATGCAACAGGGAGTATCCTCCTACGAGCAGTACTTC; cdr3_aa: CASSLLMQQGVSSYEQYF
v_call: TRBV30; clone_size: once; j_call: TRBJ2-7; d_call: .; cdr3_nt: TGTGCCTGGAATCCCTTGGGCAGGGACTCCTACGAGCAGTACTTC; cdr3_aa: CAWNPLGRDSYEQYF
v_call: TRBV6-1; clone_size: once; j_call: TRBJ2-7; d_call: TRBD2; cdr3_nt: TGTGCCAGCAGTGAAGGCCGGGAGGCGTACTTC; cdr3_aa: CASSEGREAYF
v_call: TRBV27; clone_size: .; j_call: TRBJ2-3; d_call: .; cdr3_nt: TGTGCCAGCAGTTCCCAAAGGAGGAACACAGATACGCAGTATTTT; cdr3_aa: CASSSQRRNTDTQYF
v_call: TRBV5-5; clone_size: .; j_call: TRBJ2-1; d_call: TRBD1; cdr3_nt: TGTGCCAGCAGCTTGGGTTCGGGGACAGGGGGCTACAATGAGCAGTTCTTC; cdr3_aa: CASSLGSGTGGYNEQFF
v_call: TRBV4-1; clone_size: .; j_call: TRBJ2-7; d_call: TRBD2; cdr3_nt: TGCGCCAGCAGACCTCTAGCGGGGACCTACGAGCAGTACTTC; cdr3_aa: CASRPLAGTYEQYF
v_call: TRBV28; clone_size: once; j_call: TRBJ2-2; d_call: TRBD2; cdr3_nt: TGTGCCAGCAGTTTATGGGGACTAGCTCCTTGGGCCACCGGGGAGCTGTTTTTT; cdr3_aa: CASSLWGLAPWATGELFF
v_call: TRBV4-2; clone_size: .; j_call: TRBJ2-1; d_call: TRBD2; cdr3_nt: TGTGCCAGCACCCCTTCCTTCCTAGCGGGGGGGGTAAATGAGCAGTTCTTC; cdr3_aa: CASTPSFLAGGVNEQFF
v_call: TRBV9; clone_size: .; j_call: TRBJ2-7; d_call: TRBD1; cdr3_nt: TGTGCCAGCAGCATGAACCGGGACAGGGGGTCCTACGAGCAGTACTTC; cdr3_aa: CASSMNRDRGSYEQYF
v_call: TRBV5-1; clone_size: .; j_call: TRBJ2-3; d_call: TRBD1; cdr3_nt: TGCGCCAGCAGCTTGGATGGGACAGGGGGCCGCACAGATACGCAGTATTTT; cdr3_aa: CASSLDGTGGRTDTQYF
v_call: TRBV27; clone_size: .; j_call: TRBJ2-7; d_call: .; cdr3_nt: TGTGCCAGCAGTTTGGAGGGTTACGAGCAGTACTTC; cdr3_aa: CASSLEGYEQYF
v_call: TRBV5-1; clone_size: .; j_call: TRBJ1-4; d_call: TRBD1; cdr3_nt: TGCGCCAGCAGCCCTGGAGGGACAGCACTAAATGAAAAACTGTTTTTT; cdr3_aa: CASSPGGTALNEKLFF
v_call: TRBV5-4; clone_size: .; j_call: TRBJ1-1; d_call: TRBD1; cdr3_nt: TGTGCCAGCAGCCCTCCGACAGGGAAAGCTGAAGCTTTCTTT; cdr3_aa: CASSPPTGKAEAFF
v_call: TRBV2; clone_size: few; j_call: TRBJ2-1; d_call: .; cdr3_nt: TGTGCCGGTAAAGCGCTCTCCTACAATGAGCAGTTCTTC; cdr3_aa: CAGKALSYNEQFF
v_call: TRBV9; clone_size: .; j_call: TRBJ1-3; d_call: TRBD1; cdr3_nt: TGTGCCAGCAGCCCAGACAGGGCCAGCACCATATATTTT; cdr3_aa: CASSPDRASTIYF
v_call: TRBV19; clone_size: once; j_call: TRBJ2-5; d_call: .; cdr3_nt: TGTGCCAGTAGTTCCAGGAGGGATCAAGAGACCCAGTACTTC; cdr3_aa: CASSSRRDQETQYF
v_call: TRBV19; clone_size: .; j_call: TRBJ1-5; d_call: TRBD1; cdr3_nt: TGTGCCAGTAGTATGGGACAGGGGGGTCAGCCCCAGCATTTT; cdr3_aa: CASSMGQGGQPQHF
v_call: TRBV28; clone_size: .; j_call: TRBJ1-4; d_call: .; cdr3_nt: TGTGCCAGCAGTCCCACGGGATGGAGGACTGAAAAACTGTTTTTT; cdr3_aa: CASSPTGWRTEKLFF
v_call: TRBV6-1; clone_size: .; j_call: TRBJ2-1; d_call: .; cdr3_nt: TGTGCCAGCAGTACACAGGGATTCGCCTACAATGAGCAGTTCTTC; cdr3_aa: CASSTQGFAYNEQFF
v_call: TRBV18; clone_size: .; j_call: TRBJ2-7; d_call: TRBD2; cdr3_nt: TGTGCCAGCTCACTCCTAGCGGGAGAGGACGAGCAGTACTTC; cdr3_aa: CASSLLAGEDEQYF